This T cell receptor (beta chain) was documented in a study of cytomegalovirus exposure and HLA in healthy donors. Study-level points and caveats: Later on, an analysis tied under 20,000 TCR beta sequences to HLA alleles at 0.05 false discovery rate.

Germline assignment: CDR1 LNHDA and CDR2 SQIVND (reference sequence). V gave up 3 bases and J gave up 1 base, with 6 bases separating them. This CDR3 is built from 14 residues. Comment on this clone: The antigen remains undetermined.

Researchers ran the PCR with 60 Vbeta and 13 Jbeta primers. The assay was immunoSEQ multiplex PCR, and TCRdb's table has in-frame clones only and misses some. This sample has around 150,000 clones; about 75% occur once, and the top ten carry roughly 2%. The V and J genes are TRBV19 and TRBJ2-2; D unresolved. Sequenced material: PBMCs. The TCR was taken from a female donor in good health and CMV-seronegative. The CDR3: CASSMTRNTGELFF. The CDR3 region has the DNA TGTGCCAGTAGTATGACACGGAACACCGGGGAGCTGTTTTTT.